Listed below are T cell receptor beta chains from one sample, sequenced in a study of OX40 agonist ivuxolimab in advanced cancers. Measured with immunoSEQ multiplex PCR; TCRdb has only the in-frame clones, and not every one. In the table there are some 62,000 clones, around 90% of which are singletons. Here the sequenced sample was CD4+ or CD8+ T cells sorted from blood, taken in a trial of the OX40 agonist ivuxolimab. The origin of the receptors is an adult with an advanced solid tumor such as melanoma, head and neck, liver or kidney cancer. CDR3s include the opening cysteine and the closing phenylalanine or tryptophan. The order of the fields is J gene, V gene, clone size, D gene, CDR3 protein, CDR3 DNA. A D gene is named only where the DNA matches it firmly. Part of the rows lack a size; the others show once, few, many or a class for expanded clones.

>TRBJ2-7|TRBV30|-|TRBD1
CAWGQGIFHEQYF
TGTGCCTGGGGACAGGGGATTTTTCACGAGCAGTACTTC
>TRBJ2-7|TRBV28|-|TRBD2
CASTFVGGAYEQYF
TGTGCCAGCACCTTCGTCGGGGGGGCCTACGAGCAGTACTTC
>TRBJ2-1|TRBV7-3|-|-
CASSSGVEQFF
TGTGCCAGCAGCTCTGGGGTTGAGCAGTTCTTC
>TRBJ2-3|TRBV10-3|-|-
CAISESRAFADTQYF
TGTGCCATCAGTGAGTCAAGGGCTTTTGCAGATACGCAGTATTTT
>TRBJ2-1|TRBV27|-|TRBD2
CASLGGGSSYNEQFF
TGTGCCAGCCTCGGGGGAGGGAGCTCCTACAATGAGCAGTTCTTC
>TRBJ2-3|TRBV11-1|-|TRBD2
CASSLLPSGRAADTQYF
TGTGCCAGCAGCTTATTACCTAGCGGGAGGGCCGCAGATACGCAGTATTTT
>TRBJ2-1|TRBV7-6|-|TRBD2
CASSLASGGRNEQFF
TGTGCCAGCAGCTTAGCGTCGGGGGGACGCAATGAGCAGTTCTTC
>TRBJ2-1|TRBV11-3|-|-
CASSPSLSLTRNEQFF
TGTGCCAGCAGCCCATCCCTTTCGTTAACGAGGAATGAGCAGTTCTTC
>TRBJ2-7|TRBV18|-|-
CASSRNQGEQYF
TGTGCCAGCTCAAGAAACCAGGGGGAGCAGTACTTC
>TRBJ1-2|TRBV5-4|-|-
CASSSRPNYGYTF
TGTGCCAGCAGCTCCCGTCCTAACTATGGCTACACCTTC
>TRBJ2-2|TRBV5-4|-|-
CASSLLVGSRTGELFF
TGTGCCAGCAGCTTGTTAGTGGGTAGTCGCACCGGGGAGCTGTTTTTT
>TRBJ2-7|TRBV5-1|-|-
CASSPSPGTYYEQYF
TGCGCCAGCAGCCCCTCCCCCGGGACCTACTACGAGCAGTACTTC
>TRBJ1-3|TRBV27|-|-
CASSEWGIPGNTIYF
TGTGCCAGCAGCGAATGGGGGATTCCTGGAAACACCATATATTTT
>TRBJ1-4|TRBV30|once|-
CAGTRSRVEKLFF
TGTGCCGGGACCCGGAGCAGGGTGGAAAAACTGTTTTTT
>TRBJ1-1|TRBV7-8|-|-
CASSLVGRLNTEAFF
TGTGCCAGCAGCTTAGTCGGCCGCCTGAACACTGAAGCTTTCTTT
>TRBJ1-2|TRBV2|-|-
CASSEEAAGGYTF
TGTGCCAGCAGTGAAGAGGCAGCCGGGGGCTACACCTTC
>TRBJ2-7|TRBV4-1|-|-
CASSQESSPVQRPYEQYF
TGCGCCAGCAGCCAAGAAAGTTCCCCGGTACAACGCCCCTACGAGCAGTACTTC
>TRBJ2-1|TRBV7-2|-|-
CASSLMGNNEQFF
TGTGCCAGCAGCTTAATGGGGAACAATGAGCAGTTCTTC
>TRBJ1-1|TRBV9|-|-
CASSPSSGRGTEAFF
TGTGCCAGCAGCCCCAGTAGCGGGCGGGGCACTGAAGCTTTCTTT
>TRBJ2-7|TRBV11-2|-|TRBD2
CASSLEWSGGFYEQYF
TGTGCCAGCAGCTTAGAATGGAGCGGGGGGTTCTACGAGCAGTACTTC
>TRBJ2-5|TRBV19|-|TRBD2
CASSTSGGQETQYF
TGTGCCAGTAGCACCTCGGGAGGCCAGGAGACCCAGTACTTC
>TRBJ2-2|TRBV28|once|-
CASSFRGSWTGELFF
TGTGCCAGCAGTTTCAGAGGTAGTTGGACCGGGGAGCTGTTTTTT
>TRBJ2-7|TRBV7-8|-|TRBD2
CASSLDSGKGEQYF
TGTGCCAGCAGCTTAGATAGCGGGAAAGGCGAGCAGTACTTC
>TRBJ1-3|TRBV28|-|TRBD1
CASSSEDRAGNTIYF
TGTGCCAGCAGTTCGGAGGACAGGGCTGGAAACACCATATATTTT
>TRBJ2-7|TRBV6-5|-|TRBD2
CASSYGLAGPSYEQYF
TGTGCCAGCAGTTACGGTCTAGCGGGACCCTCCTACGAGCAGTACTTC
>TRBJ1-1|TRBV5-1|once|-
CASSLSQGNTEAFF
TGCGCCAGCAGCTTGAGCCAGGGGAACACTGAAGCTTTCTTT
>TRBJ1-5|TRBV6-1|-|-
CAARNQPSNQPQHF
TGTGCCGCCCGGAACCAGCCCAGCAATCAGCCCCAGCATTTT
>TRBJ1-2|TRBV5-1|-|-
CASSLNSGSGYTF
TGCGCCAGCAGCTTAAACTCAGGGTCCGGCTACACCTTC
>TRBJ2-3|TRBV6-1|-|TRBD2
CASSVSSGARTDTQYF
TGTGCCAGCAGTGTTTCTAGCGGGGCCCGCACAGATACGCAGTATTTT
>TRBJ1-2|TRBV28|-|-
CASSFPPPYDHYGYTF
TGTGCCAGCAGTTTTCCCCCCCCTTACGATCACTATGGCTACACCTTC
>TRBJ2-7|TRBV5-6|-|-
CASSLGGGSEQYF
TGTGCCAGCAGCTTGGGGGGTGGGAGTGAGCAGTACTTC
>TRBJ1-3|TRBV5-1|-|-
CASSLAGSISGNTIYF
TGCGCCAGCAGCTTGGCCGGGTCGATCTCTGGAAACACCATATATTTT
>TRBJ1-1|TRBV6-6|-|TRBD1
CASSRDRVVPEAFF
TGTGCCAGCAGTCGTGACAGGGTTGTTCCTGAAGCTTTCTTT
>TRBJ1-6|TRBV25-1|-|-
CASSPPGNSPLHF
TGTGCCAGCAGTCCCCCGGGTAATTCACCCCTCCACTTT
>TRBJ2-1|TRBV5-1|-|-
CASSLAGRNEQFF
TGCGCCAGCAGCTTGGCCGGTAGAAATGAGCAGTTCTTC
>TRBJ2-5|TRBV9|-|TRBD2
CASSVGAGGPETQYF
TGTGCCAGCAGCGTAGGAGCGGGAGGGCCGGAGACCCAGTACTTC
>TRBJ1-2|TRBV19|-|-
CASTVGTAYGYTF
TGTGCCAGTACTGTCGGGACGGCCTATGGCTACACCTTC
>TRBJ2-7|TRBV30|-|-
CAWRWSSYEQYF
TGTGCCTGGAGGTGGAGTTCCTACGAGCAGTACTTC
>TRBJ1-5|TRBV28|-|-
CASRNVGKSNQPQHF
TGTGCCAGCAGAAATGTAGGGAAGAGCAATCAGCCCCAGCATTTT
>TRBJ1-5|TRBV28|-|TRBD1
CASSSLRGQGNQPQHF
TGTGCCAGCAGTTCCCTCCGTGGACAGGGGAATCAGCCCCAGCATTTT
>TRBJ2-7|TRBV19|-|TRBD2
CASSIRGGTNYEQYF
TGTGCCAGTAGTATTCGCGGGGGGACAAACTACGAGCAGTACTTC
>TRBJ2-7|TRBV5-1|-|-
CASGLEGSSYEQYF
TGCGCCAGCGGCTTGGAGGGCAGTTCCTACGAGCAGTACTTC
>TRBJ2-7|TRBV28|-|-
CASSLRLALRGEQYF
TGTGCCAGCAGTTTAAGGCTAGCTCTGAGAGGGGAGCAGTACTTC
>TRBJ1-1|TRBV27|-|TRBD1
CASSWYGTGGILGEAFF
TGTGCCAGCAGCTGGTATGGGACAGGGGGGATTTTGGGTGAAGCTTTCTTT
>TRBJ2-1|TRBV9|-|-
CASSVGPDSYNEQFF
TGTGCCAGCAGCGTAGGCCCTGACTCCTACAATGAGCAGTTCTTC
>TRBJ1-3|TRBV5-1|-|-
CASSALNPGNTIYF
TGCGCCAGCAGCGCCTTGAACCCTGGAAACACCATATATTTT
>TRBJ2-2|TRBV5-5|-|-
CASSLRDRTNTGELFF
TGTGCCAGCAGCTTGAGAGACAGGACGAACACCGGGGAGCTGTTTTTT
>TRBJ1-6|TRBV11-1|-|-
CASSFNNFGSPLHF
TGTGCCAGCAGCTTTAATAATTTCGGTTCACCCCTCCACTTT
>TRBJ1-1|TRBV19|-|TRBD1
CASSRGQGLNTEAFF
TGTGCCAGTAGTAGGGGACAGGGACTGAACACTGAAGCTTTCTTT